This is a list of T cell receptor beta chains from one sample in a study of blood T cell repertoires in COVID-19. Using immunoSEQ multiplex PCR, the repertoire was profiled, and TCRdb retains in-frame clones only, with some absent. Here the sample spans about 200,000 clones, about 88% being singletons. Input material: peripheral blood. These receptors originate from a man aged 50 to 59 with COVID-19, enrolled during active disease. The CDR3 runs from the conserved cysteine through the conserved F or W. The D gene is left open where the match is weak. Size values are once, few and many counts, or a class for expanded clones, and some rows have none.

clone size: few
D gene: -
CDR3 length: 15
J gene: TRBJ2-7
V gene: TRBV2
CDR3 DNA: TGTGCCAGTAGACCTCCCGGACAGATTATCCCTTCTCAGTACTTC
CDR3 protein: CASRPPGQIIPSQYF

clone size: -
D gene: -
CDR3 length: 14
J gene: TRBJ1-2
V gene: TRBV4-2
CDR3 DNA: TGTGCCAGCAGCCCAGGGAACGCTAATGGGGGCTACACCTTC
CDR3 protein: CASSPGNANGGYTF

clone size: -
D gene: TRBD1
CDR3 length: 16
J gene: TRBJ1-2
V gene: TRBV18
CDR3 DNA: TGTGCCAGCTCACGGACAGGGGGCGTCTCCAACTATGGCTACACCTTC
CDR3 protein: CASSRTGGVSNYGYTF

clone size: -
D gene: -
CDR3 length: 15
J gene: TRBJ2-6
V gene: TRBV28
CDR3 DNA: TGTGCCAGCAGACCCCCGGACACTGGGGCCAACGTCCTGACTTTC
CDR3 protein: CASRPPDTGANVLTF

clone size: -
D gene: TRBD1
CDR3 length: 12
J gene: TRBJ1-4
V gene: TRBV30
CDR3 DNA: TGTGCCTGGAGTGTACAGGGGGAAAAACTGTTTTTT
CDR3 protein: CAWSVQGEKLFF

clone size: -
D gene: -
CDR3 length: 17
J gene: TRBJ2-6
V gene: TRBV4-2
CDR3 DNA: TGTGCCAGCAGCCCCGGGACAGTGGGGGGTGGGGCCAACGTCCTGACTTTC
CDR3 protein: CASSPGTVGGGANVLTF

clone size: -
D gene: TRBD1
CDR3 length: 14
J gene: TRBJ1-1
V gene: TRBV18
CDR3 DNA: TGTGCCAGCTCACCAAAGGGGGCGGACACTGAAGCTTTCTTT
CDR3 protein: CASSPKGADTEAFF

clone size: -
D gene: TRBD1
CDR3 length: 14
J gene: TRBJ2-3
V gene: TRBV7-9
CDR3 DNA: TGTGCCAGCAGCTCGCAGACAGGGCCAGATACGCAGTATTTT
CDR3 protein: CASSSQTGPDTQYF

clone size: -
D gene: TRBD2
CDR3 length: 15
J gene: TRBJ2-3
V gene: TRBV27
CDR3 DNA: TGTGCCAGCAGTTCCCCCAGCGGGGGGACAGATACGCAGTATTTT
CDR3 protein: CASSSPSGGTDTQYF

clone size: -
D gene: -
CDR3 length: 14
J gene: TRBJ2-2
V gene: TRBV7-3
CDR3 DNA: TGTGCCAGCAGCTTAACACCGGACACCGGGGAGCTGTTTTTT
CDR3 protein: CASSLTPDTGELFF

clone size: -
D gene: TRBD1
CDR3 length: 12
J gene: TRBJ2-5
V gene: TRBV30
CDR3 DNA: TGTGCCTGGACAGGGGGCACGGAGACCCAGTACTTC
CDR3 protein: CAWTGGTETQYF

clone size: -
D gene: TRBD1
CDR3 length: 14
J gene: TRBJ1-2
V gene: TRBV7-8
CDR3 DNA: TGTGCCAGCAGCTCAAACAGGGGAGGCTATGGCTACACCTTC
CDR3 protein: CASSSNRGGYGYTF

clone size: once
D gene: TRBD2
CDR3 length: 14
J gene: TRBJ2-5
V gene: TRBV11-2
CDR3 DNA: TGTGCCAGCAGCTCGGGACTAGCGGAGGAGACCCAGTACTTC
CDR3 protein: CASSSGLAEETQYF

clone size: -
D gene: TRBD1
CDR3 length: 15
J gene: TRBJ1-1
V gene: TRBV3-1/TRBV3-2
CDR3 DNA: TGTGCCAGCAGCCCCGGGGACAGCTATTACACTGAAGCTTTCTTT
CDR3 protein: CASSPGDSYYTEAFF

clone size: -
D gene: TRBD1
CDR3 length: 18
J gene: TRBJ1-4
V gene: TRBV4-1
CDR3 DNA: TGCGCCAGCAGCCCCTTAAGGGGACAGGAGGGAACTAATGAAAAACTGTTTTTT
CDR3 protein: CASSPLRGQEGTNEKLFF

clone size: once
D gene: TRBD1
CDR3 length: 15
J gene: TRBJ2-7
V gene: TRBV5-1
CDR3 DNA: TGCGCCAGCAGCCCCGGTACAGGGGGCATTTACGAGCAGTACTTC
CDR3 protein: CASSPGTGGIYEQYF

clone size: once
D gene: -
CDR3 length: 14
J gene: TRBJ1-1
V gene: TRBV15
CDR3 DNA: TGTGCCACCAGCAGAGAACAGGAGAACACTGAAACTTTCTTT
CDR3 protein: CATSREQENTETFF

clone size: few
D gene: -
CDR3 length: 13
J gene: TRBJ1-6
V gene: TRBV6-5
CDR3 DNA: TGTGCCAGCAGTCCTCGGCCTAGTTCACCCCTCCACTTT
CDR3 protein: CASSPRPSSPLHF

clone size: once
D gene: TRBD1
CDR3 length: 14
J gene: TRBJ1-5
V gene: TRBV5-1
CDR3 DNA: TGCGCCAGCAGCCCGAACAGGGGCGGCCAGCCCCAGCATTTT
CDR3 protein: CASSPNRGGQPQHF

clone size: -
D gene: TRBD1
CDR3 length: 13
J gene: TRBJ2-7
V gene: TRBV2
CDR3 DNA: TGTGCCAGCAGTCTGACAGGGACCTACGAGCAGTACTTC
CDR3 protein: CASSLTGTYEQYF

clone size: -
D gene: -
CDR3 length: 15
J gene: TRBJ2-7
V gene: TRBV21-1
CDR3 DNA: TGTGCCAGCAGCAAAGAGGTGAACCAGCGTTACGAGCAGTACTTC
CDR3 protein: CASSKEVNQRYEQYF

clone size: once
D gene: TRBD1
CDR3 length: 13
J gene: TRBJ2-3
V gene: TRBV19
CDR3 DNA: TGTGCCAGTATGACAGGGGGAACAGATACGCAGTATTTT
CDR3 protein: CASMTGGTDTQYF

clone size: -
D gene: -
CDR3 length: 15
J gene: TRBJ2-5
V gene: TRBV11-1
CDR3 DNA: TGTGCCAGCAGCTTAGGGCGGGGAGTCCAAGAGACCCAGTACTTC
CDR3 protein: CASSLGRGVQETQYF

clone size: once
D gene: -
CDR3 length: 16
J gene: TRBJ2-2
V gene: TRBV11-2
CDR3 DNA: TGTGCCAGCAGCTTAGACGGGCGGGGTCGTGTCGGGGAGCTGTTTTTT
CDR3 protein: CASSLDGRGRVGELFF

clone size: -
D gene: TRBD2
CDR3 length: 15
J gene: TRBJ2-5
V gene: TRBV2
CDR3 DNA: TGTGCCAGCGAGACTAGCGGGACCACCCCAGAGACCCAGTACTTC
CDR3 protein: CASETSGTTPETQYF

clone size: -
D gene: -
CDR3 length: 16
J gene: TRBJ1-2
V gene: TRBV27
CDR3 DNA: TGTGCCAGCAGTACCGCAGCAACAGCTTTAAACTATGGCTACACCTTC
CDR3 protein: CASSTAATALNYGYTF

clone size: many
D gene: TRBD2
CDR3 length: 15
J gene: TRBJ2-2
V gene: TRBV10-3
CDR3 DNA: TGTGCCATCAGTCGGACGGGGGAGGGGACCGGGGAGCTGTTTTTT
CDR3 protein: CAISRTGEGTGELFF

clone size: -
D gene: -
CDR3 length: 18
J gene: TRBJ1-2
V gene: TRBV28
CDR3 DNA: TGTGCCAGCAGTTTTTCTCCAGGGACTTTAGACTCTAACTATGGCTACACCTTC
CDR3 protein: CASSFSPGTLDSNYGYTF

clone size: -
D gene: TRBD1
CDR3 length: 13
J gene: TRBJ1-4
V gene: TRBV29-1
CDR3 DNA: TGCAGCGTTGGGGACAGGATATACGAAAAACTGTTTTTT
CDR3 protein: CSVGDRIYEKLFF

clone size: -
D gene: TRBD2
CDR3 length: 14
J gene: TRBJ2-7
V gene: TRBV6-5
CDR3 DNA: TGTGCCAGCAGGAAACTAGCGGGAGTCTACGAGCAGTACTTC
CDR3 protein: CASRKLAGVYEQYF

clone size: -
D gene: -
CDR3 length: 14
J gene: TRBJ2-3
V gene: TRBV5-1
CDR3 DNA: TGCGCCAGCAGCTTGTTGGGCAGCGGAGATACGCAGTATTTT
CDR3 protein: CASSLLGSGDTQYF

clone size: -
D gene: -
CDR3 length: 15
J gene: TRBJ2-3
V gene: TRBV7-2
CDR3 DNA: TGTGCCAGCAGCTTCCCGGGAAGGGGCACAGATACGCAGTATTTT
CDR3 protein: CASSFPGRGTDTQYF

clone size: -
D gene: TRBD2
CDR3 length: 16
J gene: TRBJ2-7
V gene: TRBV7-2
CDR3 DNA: TGTGCCAGCAGCGCCCTTAGCGGGGGGGGCCTCTACGAGCAGTACTTC
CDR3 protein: CASSALSGGGLYEQYF

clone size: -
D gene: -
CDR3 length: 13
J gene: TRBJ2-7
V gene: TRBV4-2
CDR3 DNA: TGTGCCAGCAGCCAAGATGTGGGGCACGAGCAGTACTTC
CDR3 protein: CASSQDVGHEQYF

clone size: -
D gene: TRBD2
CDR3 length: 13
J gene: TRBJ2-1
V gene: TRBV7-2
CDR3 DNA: TGTGCCAGCAGATTAGCGGGGGCCAATGAGCAGTTCTTC
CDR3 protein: CASRLAGANEQFF

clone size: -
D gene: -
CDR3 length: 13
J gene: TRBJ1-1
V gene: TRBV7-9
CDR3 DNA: TGTGCCAGCAGCCCTCCCCCGGACACTGAAGCTTTCTTT
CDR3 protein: CASSPPPDTEAFF

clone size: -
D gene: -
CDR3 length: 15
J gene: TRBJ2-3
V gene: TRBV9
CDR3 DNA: TGTGCCAGCAGCGCCCAGACAGCTCATACAGATACGCAGTATTTT
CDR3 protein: CASSAQTAHTDTQYF

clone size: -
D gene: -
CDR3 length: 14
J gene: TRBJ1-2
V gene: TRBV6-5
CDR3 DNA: TGTGCCAGCAGGCGATTACAGGGTACCTATGGCTACACCTTC
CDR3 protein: CASRRLQGTYGYTF

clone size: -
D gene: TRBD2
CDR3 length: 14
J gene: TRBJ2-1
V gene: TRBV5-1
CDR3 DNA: TGCGCCAGCAGCGGACTAGCGGGAGTTTATGAGCAGTTCTTC
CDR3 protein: CASSGLAGVYEQFF

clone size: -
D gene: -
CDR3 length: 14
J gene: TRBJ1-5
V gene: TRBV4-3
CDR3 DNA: TGCGCCAGCAGCCAATCCAGGGAAGCTCAGCCCCAGCATTTT
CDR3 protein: CASSQSREAQPQHF

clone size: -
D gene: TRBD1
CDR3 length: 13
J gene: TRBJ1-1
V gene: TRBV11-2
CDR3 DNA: TGTGCCAGCAGCTCCCGGACAGGGGACGAAGCTTTCTTT
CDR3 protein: CASSSRTGDEAFF

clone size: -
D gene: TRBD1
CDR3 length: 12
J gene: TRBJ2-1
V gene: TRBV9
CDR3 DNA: TGTGCCAGCAGCGTAGTCAGGGGGGAGCAGTTCTTC
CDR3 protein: CASSVVRGEQFF

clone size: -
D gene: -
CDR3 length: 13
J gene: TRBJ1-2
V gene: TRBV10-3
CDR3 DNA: TGTGCCATCAGTGACAGGGCCATCTATGGCTACACCTTC
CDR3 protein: CAISDRAIYGYTF

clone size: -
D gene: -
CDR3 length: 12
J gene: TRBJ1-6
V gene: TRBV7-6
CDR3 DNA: TGTGCCAGCAGCTCCAGTGGTTTTCCCCTCCACTTT
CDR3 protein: CASSSSGFPLHF

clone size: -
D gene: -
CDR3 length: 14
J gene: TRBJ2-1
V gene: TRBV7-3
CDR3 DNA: TGTGCCAGCAACGACAGGGACTCGGGGGATGAGCAGTTCTTC
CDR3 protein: CASNDRDSGDEQFF

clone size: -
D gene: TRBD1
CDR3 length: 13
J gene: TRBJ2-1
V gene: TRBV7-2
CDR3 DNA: TGTGCCAGCAACTCGGACAGGGTAAATGAGCAGTTCTTC
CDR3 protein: CASNSDRVNEQFF

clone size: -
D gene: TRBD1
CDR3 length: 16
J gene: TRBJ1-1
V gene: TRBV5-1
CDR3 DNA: TGCGCCAGCAGCTTGACCGGGACAGGGATGAACACTGAAGCTTTCTTT
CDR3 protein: CASSLTGTGMNTEAFF

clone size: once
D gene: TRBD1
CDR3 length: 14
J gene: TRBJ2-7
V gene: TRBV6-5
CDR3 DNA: TGTGCCAGCAGTTGGGGACAGGGGCTAGACGAGCAGTACTTC
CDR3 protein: CASSWGQGLDEQYF

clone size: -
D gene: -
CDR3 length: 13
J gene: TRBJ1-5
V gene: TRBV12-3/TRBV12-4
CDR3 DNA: TGTGCCAGCAGTTTGGAGGCAAATCAGCCCCAGCATTTT
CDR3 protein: CASSLEANQPQHF

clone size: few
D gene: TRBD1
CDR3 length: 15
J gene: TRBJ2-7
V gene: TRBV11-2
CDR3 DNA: TGTGCCAGCAGCGGACAGGGGCTCACGGCCTACGAGCAGTACTTC
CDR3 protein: CASSGQGLTAYEQYF

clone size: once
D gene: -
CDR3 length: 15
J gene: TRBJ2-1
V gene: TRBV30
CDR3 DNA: TGTGCCTGGAGTACGTCCGCGGACTCCTACAATGAGCAGTTCTTC
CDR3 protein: CAWSTSADSYNEQFF

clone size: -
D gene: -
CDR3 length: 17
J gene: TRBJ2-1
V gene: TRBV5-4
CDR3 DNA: TGTGCCAGCAGCTTATCATGGACTGCCTCGGGGTACAATGAGCAGTTCTTC
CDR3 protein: CASSLSWTASGYNEQFF

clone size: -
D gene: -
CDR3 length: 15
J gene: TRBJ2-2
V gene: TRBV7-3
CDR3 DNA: TGTGCCAGCAGTCAGACAGGAGTTGGGACCGGGGAGCTGTTTTTT
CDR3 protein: CASSQTGVGTGELFF

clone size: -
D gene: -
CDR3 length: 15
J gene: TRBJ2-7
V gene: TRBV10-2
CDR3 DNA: TGCGCCAGCAGGGTACAGGGAGGGGGCTCCTACGAGCAGTACTTC
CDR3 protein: CASRVQGGGSYEQYF

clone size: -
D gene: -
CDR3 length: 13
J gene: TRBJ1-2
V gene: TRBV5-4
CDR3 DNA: TGTGCCAGCAGCATACCGGGAGCCTATGGCTACACCTTC
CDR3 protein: CASSIPGAYGYTF

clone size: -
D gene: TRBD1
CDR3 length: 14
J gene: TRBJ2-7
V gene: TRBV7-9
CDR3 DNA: TGTGCCAGCAGCCGGGACAGTAGCTCCTACGAGCAGTACTTC
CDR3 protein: CASSRDSSSYEQYF

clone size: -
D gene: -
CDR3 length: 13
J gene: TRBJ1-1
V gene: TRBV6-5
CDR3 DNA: TGTGCCAGCAGGAGGAATATGAACACTGAAGCTTTCTTT
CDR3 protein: CASRRNMNTEAFF

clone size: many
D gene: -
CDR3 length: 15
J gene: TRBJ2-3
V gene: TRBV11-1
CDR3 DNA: TGTGCCAGCAGCCTCCTCCGGGGGAGCACAGATACGCAGTATTTT
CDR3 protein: CASSLLRGSTDTQYF